This is a list of T cell receptor beta chains from one sample in a study of blood T cells in healthy people across ages. TCRdb redid the calling of the 5' RACE reads with MiXCR, one entry per CDR3 protein. The sample carries about 670,000 distinct CDR3 sequences, 40% to 45% recorded once. The sequenced sample was blood. The receptors were gathered from a man of 80 years or more in good health. Both conserved end residues are trimmed from each CDR3. Only some rows state a clone size, as once, few, many or a class for expanded clones.

CDR3: ASSVANSYEQY
size: few
V: TRBV10-2
J: TRBJ2-7

CDR3: ASSQGVIGNKLF
size: -
V: TRBV7-9
J: TRBJ1-4

CDR3: ASSHGPAKRETQY
size: -
V: TRBV7-8
J: -

CDR3: ASRLAGGRNNEQF
size: few
V: TRBV6-2/TRBV6-3
J: TRBJ2-1

CDR3: ASSYVGGSRTGELF
size: -
V: TRBV6-2/TRBV6-3
J: TRBJ2-2

CDR3: ASSLVTGSYEQY
size: -
V: TRBV7-8
J: TRBJ2-7

CDR3: SASGGGQSDEQF
size: -
V: TRBV20-1
J: TRBJ2-1

CDR3: ASSTADSFRGSSYNEQY
size: -
V: TRBV28
J: -

CDR3: SASGRQGASYEQY
size: few
V: TRBV20-1
J: TRBJ2-7

CDR3: SATKGGSGQETQY
size: -
V: TRBV20-1
J: TRBJ2-5

CDR3: ASSYRQGLAGEADTQY
size: -
V: TRBV6-2/TRBV6-3
J: TRBJ2-3

CDR3: ASSLISGAGNEQF
size: -
V: TRBV5-1
J: TRBJ2-1

CDR3: ASSPDRRSYNEQY
size: -
V: TRBV6-6
J: -

CDR3: ASSYVGDSNTEAF
size: few
V: TRBV6-2/TRBV6-3
J: TRBJ1-1

CDR3: ASSLSGAIYGGYT
size: -
V: TRBV7-9
J: TRBJ1-2

CDR3: ASSELRQSNQPQH
size: few
V: TRBV6-1
J: TRBJ1-5

CDR3: ASSYRTGPNTEAF
size: -
V: TRBV6-2/TRBV6-3
J: TRBJ1-1

CDR3: ASSLVRGGGSTQY
size: -
V: TRBV7-2
J: TRBJ2-3

CDR3: ASSWDRGLNEQF
size: -
V: TRBV7-9
J: TRBJ2-1

CDR3: ASSPGGRGSPLH
size: few
V: TRBV7-2
J: TRBJ1-6

CDR3: ASSQVGAGPNEQY
size: -
V: TRBV4-3
J: TRBJ2-5

CDR3: ATSDFVSPWTQY
size: few
V: TRBV24-1
J: TRBJ2-3

CDR3: ASSRFGTNIADTQY
size: few
V: TRBV7-2
J: TRBJ2-3

CDR3: ASSQGKMGGGGTDTQY
size: few
V: TRBV7-8
J: TRBJ2-3

CDR3: ASSLAGLAGGSSYNEQY
size: -
V: TRBV28
J: -